This TCR beta chain emerged from a study of shared clonotypes between healthy human individuals. Study observations and caveats: The generation probabilities recorded for non-shared clonotypes fell below those of clonotypes shared by all four donors.

Note on this clone: Its antigen is undetermined.

The authors ran the assay at deep level. Per sorted-subset replicate PCR, input was approximately 0.2 ug DNA, representing tens of thousands of T cell genomes. Repertoires were generated with immunoSEQ multiplex PCR, while TCRdb's copy carries only in-frame clones and drops some. Of about 2 million clones in the sample, over 85% were seen once. The V gene lost 0 bases and the J gene lost 0 bases, with 5 bases spanning the gap. The CDR3 runs to 14 residues. The germline V gene has CDR1 MGHRA and CDR2 YSYEKL. Positive CCR7 selection of CD45RO-negative cells yielded the naive CD8 cells, and terminally differentiated effector memory CD45RA+ cells were excluded. There were only Caucasian adults among the donors, and all lived in Nashville, Tennessee.

The receptor comes from a man between 18 and 29 years old in good health. V and J are TRBV4-1 and TRBJ1-1; D unclear. Material for sequencing was naive CD8+ T cells sorted from blood. The CDR3 nucleotides read TGCGCCAGCAGCCAAGACACCCTGAACACTGAAGCTTTCTTT. Translation: CASSQDTLNTEAFF.